This T cell receptor (beta chain) was recovered during a study of shared clonotypes between healthy human individuals. Turning to the study itself: Ranging from 18 to 49 in age, donors were a couple of women and a few men. Study results and limitations: Across subsets, estimated richness was generally greater for naive than for memory populations. The authors sampled blood alone, and tissue repertoires likely differ.

Per the original methods: ImmunoSEQ junction-only sequences lacked quality scores, so their filtering differed. Produced via immunoSEQ multiplex PCR; TCRdb's table is partial and in-frame only. The V and J calls and the clone size are those of that table, but D and trimming were determined from the DNA. In the table there are some 1 million clones, under 80% of which are singletons. The CDR3 is 16 amino acids. In germline, CDR1 is MGHDK, CDR2 SYGVNS. The ends were cut back, 1 base at V and 4 bases at J, with 17 bases in the middle. On this clone itself: Its target is not known.

Sequenced sample: memory CD4+ T cells sorted from blood. Stated subset: CD45RA-negative fraction. This chain uses TRBV25-1 with TRBJ2-7; D tentatively fits TRBD1 or TRBD2 (6 bases each). This clonotype was sampled from a young man in good health. The CDR3 loop is CASSESDRLGGYEQYF. For the CDR3, the DNA is TGTGCCAGCAGTGAATCCGACAGGCTTGGGGGGTACGAGCAGTACTTC.